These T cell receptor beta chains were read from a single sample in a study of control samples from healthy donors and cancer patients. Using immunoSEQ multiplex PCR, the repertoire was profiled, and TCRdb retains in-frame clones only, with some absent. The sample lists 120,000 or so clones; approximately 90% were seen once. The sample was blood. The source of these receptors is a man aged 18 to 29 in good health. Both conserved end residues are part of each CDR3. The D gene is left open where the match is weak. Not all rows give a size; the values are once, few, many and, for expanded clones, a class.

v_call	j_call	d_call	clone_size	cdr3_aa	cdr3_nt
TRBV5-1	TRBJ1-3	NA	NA	CASSLEGGSGNTIYF	TGCGCCAGCAGCTTGGAGGGGGGCTCTGGAAACACCATATATTTT
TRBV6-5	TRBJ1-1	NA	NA	CASRSRPLGETEAFF	TGTGCCAGCAGATCCCGACCCCTAGGGGAGACTGAAGCTTTCTTT
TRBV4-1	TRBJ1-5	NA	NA	CASSQRYGTLDNQPQHF	TGCGCCAGCAGCCAGAGATATGGGACGCTTGACAATCAGCCCCAGCATTTT
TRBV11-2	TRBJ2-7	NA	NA	CASSQGGEQSEQYF	TGTGCCAGCAGCCAGGGGGGGGAGCAGAGCGAGCAGTACTTC
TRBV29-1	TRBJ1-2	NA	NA	CSVEPGRGYGYTF	TGCAGCGTTGAACCGGGGCGAGGGTATGGCTACACCTTC
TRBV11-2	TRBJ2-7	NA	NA	CASSLDNRYEQYF	TGTGCCAGCAGCTTAGATAACAGATACGAGCAGTACTTC
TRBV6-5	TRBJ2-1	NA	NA	CASSRGFINNEQFF	TGTGCCAGCAGTCGGGGATTTATCAACAATGAGCAGTTCTTC
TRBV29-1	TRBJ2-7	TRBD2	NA	CSVEESRVLAVEQYF	TGCAGCGTTGAAGAGTCCAGGGTCCTAGCGGTCGAGCAGTACTTC
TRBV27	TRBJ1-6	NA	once	CASSPRQAGYNSPLHF	TGTGCCAGCAGTCCCCGCCAGGCCGGGTATAATTCACCCCTCCACTTT
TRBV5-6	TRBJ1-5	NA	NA	CASSFPRTNQPQHF	TGTGCCAGCAGCTTTCCCAGGACCAATCAGCCCCAGCATTTT
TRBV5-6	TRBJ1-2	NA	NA	CASSPGGSGYGYTF	TGTGCCAGCAGCCCTGGGGGCTCAGGCTATGGCTACACCTTC
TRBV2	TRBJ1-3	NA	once	CASSGEGTGNTIYF	TGTGCAAGTAGCGGGGAGGGAACTGGAAACACCATATATTTT
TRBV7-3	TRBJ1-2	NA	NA	CASSLNPGPYGYTF	TGTGCCAGCAGCTTAAATCCAGGGCCCTATGGCTACACCTTC
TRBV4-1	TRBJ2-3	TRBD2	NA	CASSQSGLAGSDTQYF	TGCGCCAGCAGCCAATCGGGACTAGCGGGATCAGATACGCAGTATTTT
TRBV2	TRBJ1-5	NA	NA	CASSEDVTAYSNQPQHF	TGTGCCAGCAGTGAAGATGTGACAGCTTATAGCAATCAGCCCCAGCATTTT
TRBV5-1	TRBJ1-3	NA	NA	CASSLVGSMSGNTIYF	TGCGCCAGCAGCTTGGTGGGCAGCATGTCTGGAAACACCATATATTTT
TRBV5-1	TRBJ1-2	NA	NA	CASKGERGSPNYGYTF	TGCGCCAGTAAAGGGGAACGGGGTTCCCCAAACTATGGCTACACCTTC
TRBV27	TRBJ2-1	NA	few	CASSLNRDEQFF	TGTGCCAGCAGTTTAAACCGGGATGAGCAGTTCTTC
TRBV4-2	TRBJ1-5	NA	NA	CASSRFGEDNQPQHF	TGTGCCAGCAGCCGCTTTGGGGAGGACAATCAGCCCCAGCATTTT
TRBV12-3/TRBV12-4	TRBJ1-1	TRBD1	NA	CASSDRDSEAFF	TGTGCCAGCAGTGACCGGGACAGTGAAGCTTTCTTT
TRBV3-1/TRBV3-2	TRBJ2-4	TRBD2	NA	CASSRTSRGGRAIQYF	TGTGCCAGCAGCCGGACCTCGCGGGGGGGCCGGGCCATTCAGTACTTC
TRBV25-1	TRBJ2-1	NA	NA	CASSGPYNEQFF	TGTGCCAGCAGTGGCCCATACAATGAGCAGTTCTTC
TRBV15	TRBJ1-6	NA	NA	CATSRVEPGSPLHF	TGTGCCACCAGCAGAGTCGAACCAGGCTCACCCCTCCACTTT
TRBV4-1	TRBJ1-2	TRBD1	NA	CASSQADRVDYGYTF	TGCGCCAGCAGCCAAGCGGACAGGGTTGACTATGGCTACACCTTC
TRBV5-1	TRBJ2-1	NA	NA	CASSLTKTEPNEQFF	TGCGCCAGCAGCTTGACAAAGACGGAACCCAATGAGCAGTTCTTC
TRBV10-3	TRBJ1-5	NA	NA	CAISEIGYSNQPQHF	TGTGCCATCAGTGAGATTGGGTATAGCAATCAGCCCCAGCATTTT
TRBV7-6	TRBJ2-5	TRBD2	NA	CASSWGPGLAGIETQYF	TGTGCCAGCAGCTGGGGACCGGGACTAGCGGGGATTGAGACCCAGTACTTC
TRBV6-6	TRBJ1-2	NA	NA	CASSYRRRGYGYTF	TGTGCCAGCAGTTACCGACGGAGAGGCTATGGCTACACCTTC
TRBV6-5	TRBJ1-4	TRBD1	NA	CASKPGQANEKLFF	TGTGCCAGCAAGCCAGGACAGGCTAATGAAAAACTGTTTTTT
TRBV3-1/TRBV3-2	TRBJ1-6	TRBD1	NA	CASSQRTGTSPLHF	TGTGCCAGCAGCCAAAGGACAGGGACTTCACCCCTCCACTTT
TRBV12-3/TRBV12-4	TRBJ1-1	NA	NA	CASSDRVNTEAFF	TGTGCCAGCAGTGACCGAGTGAACACTGAAGCTTTCTTT
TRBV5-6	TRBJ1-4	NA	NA	CASHHDEKLFF	TGTGCCAGCCACCATGATGAAAAACTGTTTTTT
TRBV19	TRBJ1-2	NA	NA	CASSTALDQANYGYTF	TGTGCCAGTAGTACCGCCCTTGACCAAGCTAACTATGGCTACACCTTC
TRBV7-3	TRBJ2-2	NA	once	CASSTDTGELFF	TGTGCCAGCAGCACAGACACCGGGGAGCTGTTTTTT
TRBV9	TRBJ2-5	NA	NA	CASSVEQGGETQYF	TGTGCCAGCAGCGTAGAACAAGGGGGTGAGACCCAGTACTTC
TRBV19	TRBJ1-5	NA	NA	CASSPGSVGNQPQHF	TGTGCCAGTAGCCCTGGATCGGTCGGCAATCAGCCCCAGCATTTT
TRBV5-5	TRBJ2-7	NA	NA	CASSLSSYEQYF	TGTGCCAGCAGCCTGAGCTCCTACGAGCAGTACTTC
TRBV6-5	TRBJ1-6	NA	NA	CASRDRYSPLHF	TGTGCCAGCAGGGACAGATATTCACCCCTCCACTTT
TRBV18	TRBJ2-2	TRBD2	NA	CASSPDSTSGVNTGELFF	TGTGCCAGCTCGCCCGACTCGACTAGCGGGGTGAACACCGGGGAGCTGTTTTTT